The 7 T cell receptor beta chains below were found in one sample sequenced in a study of shared clonotypes between healthy human individuals. Generated by immunoSEQ multiplex PCR, the TCRdb table keeps only in-frame clones and is missing some. The repertoire includes over a million clones, approximately 68% of them detected once, and around 1.4% sits in the top ten. Sequenced input: memory CD4+ T cells sorted from blood. Subset denoted: CD45RA-negative fraction. The source of these receptors is a man aged 18 to 35 in good health.

This chain connects TRBV5-1 to TRBJ2-1, with TRBD1 identical over 7 bases. The trim removed 5 bases at V and 10 bases at J, leaving 9 bases unmatched. CDR3 length: 13 residues. Germline CDR1 reads SGHRS; CDR2 reads YFSETQ. CDR3: CASRFQGVWEQFF. As DNA, the CDR3 is TGCGCCAGCAGATTCCAGGGGGTTTGGGAGCAGTTCTTC. The entire variable domain, with the rest obtained from reference TRBV5-1 and TRBJ2-1, is as follows: KAGVTQTPRYLIKTRGQQVTLSCSPISGHRSVSWYQQTPGQGLQFLFEYFSETQRNKGNFPGRFSGRQFSNSRSEMNVSTLELGDSALYLCASRFQGVWEQFFGPGTRLTVL.

This clone was counted only a few times. The chain couples TRBV6-5 to TRBJ1-4; unclear D gene. V was shortened by 5 bases and J by 7 bases, with 17 bases between the two germline ends. Looked up from germline, CDR1 is MNHEY and CDR2 is SVGAGI. This CDR3 contains 15 residues. CDR3 bases: TGTGCCAGCAGTGTCGTAGAGCGGACGAGTGAAAAACTGTTTTTT. Protein: CASSVVERTSEKLFF.

This chain connects TRBV28 to TRBJ1-5, with 8 bases aligning to TRBD1. The V and J ends lost 7 bases and 4 bases, in that order; junction bases with no gene match: 9. The CDR3 sequence is 15 residues long. The germline V gene has CDR1 MDHEN and CDR2 SYDVKM. The CDR3 DNA sequence: TGTGCCAGCACATCGACAGGGGTAAGGAATCAGCCCCAGCATTTT. It yields the protein CASTSTGVRNQPQHF.

The chain carries TRBV19 and TRBJ2-5, with D perhaps matching TRBD1 (7 bases). The V end lost 11 bases, the J end lost 3 bases, and 13 bases lay between the germline ends. There are 12 residues in the CDR3. CDR1 and CDR2 (germline): LNHDA, SQIVND (reference sequence). This CDR3 is CAGPGGKETQYF. The DNA for the CDR3 is TGTGCCGGACCAGGGGGGAAAGAGACCCAGTACTTC.

The chain recombines TRBV28 with TRBJ1-6; no clear D. The CDR3 consists of 15 residues. The V end was cut by 6 bases, the J end by 6 bases, with 15 bases between. Germline V gene data show CDR1 as MDHEN and CDR2 as SYDVKM. CDR3 region: CASRLGPKGNSPLHF. The CDR3 coding sequence is TGTGCCAGCAGGCTCGGACCCAAGGGTAATTCACCCCTCCACTTT. Full variable domain (rest looked up from reference TRBV28 and TRBJ1-6): DVKVTQSSRYLVKRTGEKVFLECVQDMDHENMFWYRQDPGLGLRLIYFSYDVKMKEKGDIPEGYSVSREKKERFSLILESASTNQTSMYLCASRLGPKGNSPLHFGNGTRLTVT.

The table lists this clone with a few counts. V usage is TRBV27 and J usage is TRBJ1-2; TRBD1 aligns across 7 bases. The junction had 2 bases not matched to a gene; V was cut back by 6 bases and J by 4 bases. The CDR3 contains 12 residues. Germline-derived CDR1 and CDR2 are MNHEY and SMNVEV (reference sequence). DNA for the CDR3: TGTGCCAGCAGCAACAGGGGCTATGGCTACACCTTC. As protein: CASSNRGYGYTF.

The chain combines TRBV18 with TRBJ1-1; D is unresolved. The CDR3 loop spans 14 amino acids. Trimming shortened V by 3 bases and J by 5 bases, and 13 bases separated the two germline ends. Germline values: CDR1 KGHSH, CDR2 LQKENI. The CDR3 reads CASSPNPSGTEAFF. The CDR3 nucleotides read TGTGCCAGCTCACCCAACCCGTCGGGGACTGAAGCTTTCTTT.